This TCR beta chain was recorded in a study of shared clonotypes between healthy human individuals. General study points: Inspection by rarefaction showed sorted-subset sequencing to be incomplete despite large depth. Clonotype sharing levels among donors were expected to vary with sequencing depth.

The naive CD8 subset, CD45RO-negative cells positively selected for CCR7, excluded terminally differentiated effector memory CD45RA+ cells. Trimming took off 6 bases at V and 0 bases at J, with 12 bases between the two ends. The CDR3 length is 15 residues. Germline CDR1 reads WNHNN; CDR2 reads SYGVQD (reference sequence). Turning to this clone: Its antigen is not known.

As handled by the study authors: Filtering of immunoSEQ junctional sequences could not match full-length read filtering. Clones were read by immunoSEQ multiplex PCR, and TCRdb kept only the in-frame ones, dropping some. That table is the source of V, J and clone size, and D and trimming were worked out from the DNA. Seen here are millions of clones, about 93% observed once, and the top ten hold around 1.7%. Sequences were obtained from naive CD8+ T cells from PBMCs. V gene TRBV10-1 combines with J gene TRBJ2-4; maybe TRBD1 (6 bases). The sequence was obtained from a young man in good health. Some clones in this sample may be carry-over from other donors' samples. Here the CDR3 DNA reads TGCGCCAGCAGGGACGAACAGGGAGCCAAAAACATTCAGTACTTC. Amino acids: CASRDEQGAKNIQYF.